One sample yielded the 31 T cell receptor beta chains listed below, sequenced in a study of shared clonotypes between healthy human individuals. CD8 cells regarded as naive lacked CD45RO, were positively chosen for CCR7, and omitted terminally differentiated effector memory CD45RA+ cells. TCRdb keeps only in-frame clones here, not all; method: immunoSEQ multiplex PCR. The sample contains some 2,100,000 clones, under 95% of which appear only once. The sample was naive CD8+ T cells from PBMCs. All receptors come from a man aged 18 to 29 in good health. Some clones in this sample may be carry-over from other donors' samples.

This chain joins TRBV29-1 and TRBJ1-5, with unresolved D. V lost 3 bases to trimming and J lost 5 bases, with 5 bases between them. The CDR3 covers 11 residues. Germline V gene sequence: CDR1 SQVTM, CDR2 ANQGSEA. CDR3 loop: CSVDVDQPQHF. Written as DNA, the CDR3 is TGCAGCGTTGACGTGGATCAGCCCCAGCATTTT.

The chain links TRBV5-1 to TRBJ2-1; 11 nucleotides line up with TRBD2. Germline-derived CDR1 and CDR2 are SGHRS and YFSETQ. The CDR3 has 17 amino acids. With V trimmed by 0 bases and J by 2 bases, 4 bases remained unmatched. The CDR3 reads CASSLVPSGGTYNEQFF. As DNA, the CDR3 is TGCGCCAGCAGCTTGGTACCTAGCGGGGGGACCTACAATGAGCAGTTCTTC.

V usage is TRBV9 and J usage is TRBJ1-4; D unclear. The CDR3 extends over 16 amino acids. The V end was cut by 4 bases, the J end by 7 bases, with 20 bases between. From germline, CDR1 is SGDLS and CDR2 YYNGEE. CDR3 residues: CASSTPVLGGGEKLFF. The CDR3 DNA follows: TGTGCCAGCAGCACCCCGGTGTTGGGTGGTGGTGAAAAACTGTTTTTT.

The CDR3: CASSLHGTDGDYEAFF. The CDR3 DNA reads TGTGCCAGCAGTTTGCACGGGACGGACGGCGACTATGAAGCTTTCTTT. V is TRBV28 and J is TRBJ1-1, with TRBD1 as a possible D gene (5 bases). Trimming cost V 3 bases and J 7 bases, with 21 bases left between them. CDR1 MDHEN and CDR2 SYDVKM come from the germline V gene. The CDR3 is 16 residues long.

This clone occurred once. V gene TRBV9 combines with J gene TRBJ1-2; 10 bases are a match to TRBD1. This CDR3 contains 16 residues. With 3 bases clipped from V and 1 base from J, the junction kept 6 bases outside the gene matches. CDR1 is SGDLS, CDR2 YYNGEE, per germline. The CDR3 spells CASSAPGTGVNYGYTF. The CDR3 nucleotides read TGTGCCAGCAGCGCTCCCGGGACAGGGGTTAACTATGGCTACACCTTC.

As for this clone: This specimen includes other DNA sequences encoding the same CDR3. The rearrangement links TRBV7-9 to TRBJ2-1; D is ambiguous. Trimming stripped 3 bases from V and 10 bases from J, with 7 bases between. The CDR3 contains 11 residues. The germline CDR1 and CDR2 sequences are SEHNR and FQNEAQ (reference sequence). The CDR3 loop reads CASSFSAEQFF. The CDR3 nucleotides are TGTGCCAGCAGCTTCAGCGCCGAGCAGTTCTTC.

This chain uses TRBV28 with TRBJ1-1, with D perhaps TRBD1 (5 bases). The V end was cut by 7 bases, the J end by 4 bases, with 7 bases between. The CDR3 is 11 residues long. Germline V gene sequence: CDR1 MDHEN, CDR2 SYDVKM. The chain's CDR3 is CASTGGTEAFF. DNA for the CDR3: TGTGCCAGCACGGGGGGCACTGAAGCTTTCTTT.

This clone has a handful of counts. The chain combines TRBV15 with TRBJ1-5; D may be TRBD1 (5 bases). Germline CDR1 reads LNHNV; CDR2 reads YYDKDF (reference sequence). The CDR3 covers 17 residues. V shed 0 bases and J shed 4 bases, with 16 bases lying between them. Here the CDR3 reads CATSRDRVQVKNQPQHF. The CDR3 DNA reads as TGTGCCACCAGCAGAGATAGGGTACAGGTCAAGAATCAGCCCCAGCATTTT.

The V and J genes are TRBV27 and TRBJ2-3; possibly TRBD1 or TRBD2 for D (5 bases each). The V gene lost 5 bases and the J gene lost 3 bases, with 12 bases spanning the gap. The germline V gene encodes CDR1 MNHEY and CDR2 SMNVEV (reference sequence). The CDR3 totals 14 residues. The CDR3 is CASSPGTSTDTQYF. The CDR3, as DNA: TGTGCCAGCAGTCCAGGGACGTCTACAGATACGCAGTATTTT.

The V call is TRBV15, the J call TRBJ1-5; 7 nucleotides line up with TRBD1. This CDR3 is 17 amino acids long. Germline CDR1 and CDR2: LNHNV and YYDKDF (reference sequence). V shed 4 bases, J shed 7 bases, and the junction held 16 bases outside the gene matches. DNA for the CDR3: TGTGCCACCAGCACCGACGGGACAGACGGTCCGGGGCAGCCCCAGCATTTT. The encoded protein is CATSTDGTDGPGQPQHF.

The chain recombines TRBV11-2 with TRBJ2-5, with 8 positions matching TRBD1. Looked up from germline, CDR1 is SGHAT and CDR2 is FQNNGV. V dropped 6 bases and J dropped 3; count of bases not matched to a gene: 12. The CDR3 has 16 residues. The CDR3 DNA reads as TGTGCCAGCAGGTCAACGACAGGGGAGAATGAAGAGACCCAGTACTTC. Translated, it gives CASRSTTGENEETQYF.

This chain uses TRBV10-2 with TRBJ2-2; TRBD1 or TRBD2 may be the D gene (5 bases each). The germline V gene encodes CDR1 WSHSY and CDR2 SAAADI. V was shortened by 2 bases and J by 3 bases, with 7 bases between the two germline ends. The CDR3 runs 14 residues. Here the CDR3 reads CASSEGGDTGELFF. The CDR3 DNA is TGCGCCAGCAGTGAGGGGGGTGACACCGGGGAGCTGTTTTTT.

The rearrangement links TRBV25-1 to TRBJ2-5, with 9 bases fitting TRBD2. The J segment lost 11 bases and the V segment lost 4 bases, leaving 8 bases of the junction unmatched. The length of the CDR3 is 13 residues. The germline V gene encodes CDR1 MGHDK and CDR2 SYGVNS. The CDR3 loop reads CASSVGIAGEQYF. CDR3 coding DNA: TGTGCCAGCAGTGTCGGGATAGCGGGAGAGCAGTACTTC.

This chain connects TRBV27 to TRBJ1-5; D remains ambiguous. The length of the CDR3 is 17 residues. With 0 bases removed from V and 0 bases from J, the gap between germline ends came to 12 bases. The V gene's germline CDR1 is MNHEY and CDR2 SMNVEV (reference sequence). CDR3 in amino acids: CASSLSGSLYSNQPQHF. For the CDR3, the DNA is TGTGCCAGCAGTTTATCGGGAAGCCTTTATAGCAATCAGCCCCAGCATTTT.

This chain connects TRBV4-3 to TRBJ2-7; D unresolved. There are 15 residues in the CDR3. V was clipped by 1 base and J by 0 bases, with 10 bases between them. Germline V gives CDR1 LGHNA, CDR2 YSLEER. For the CDR3, the DNA is TGCGCCAGCAGCCAAGGGCGGACCGGCTCCTACGAGCAGTACTTC. Translation: CASSQGRTGSYEQYF.

The chain carries TRBV4-1 and TRBJ2-1; the match to TRBD1 covers 8 bases. This CDR3 contains 17 residues. The germline V gene has CDR1 MGHRA and CDR2 YSYEKL. V was pared by 0 bases and J by 7 bases, with 11 bases of the junction left unmatched. As DNA, the CDR3 is TGCGCCAGCAGCCAAGATCGTTTTGGACAGGGATGGAATGAGCAGTTCTTC. Translating gives CASSQDRFGQGWNEQFF.

Worth noting for this clone: The identical CDR3 is also encoded by other nucleotide sequences in the sample. The chain recombines TRBV27 with TRBJ2-1, with 8 bases lining up with TRBD2. Losses at the gene ends were 2 bases for V and 1 base for J; bases not matched to a gene: 1. CDR3 length: 15 residues. CDR1 and CDR2 from the germline V gene are MNHEY and SMNVEV (reference sequence). CDR3 residues: CASSLTSGSYNEQFF. Written as DNA, the CDR3 is TGTGCCAGCAGTTTAACTAGCGGATCCTACAATGAGCAGTTCTTC.

The J gene is TRBJ2-5, the V gene TRBV7-9, with D perhaps TRBD2 (5 bases). CDR3 length: 14 residues. CDR1 is SEHNR and CDR2 is FQNEAQ in the germline V gene (reference sequence). V was cut by 2 bases and J by 1 base, with 8 bases left in between. The CDR3 loop reads CASSLPEGQETQYF. The DNA for the CDR3 is TGTGCCAGCAGCTTACCCGAGGGCCAAGAGACCCAGTACTTC.

The chain joins TRBV4-1 to TRBJ2-7, with a tentative D call TRBD2 (5 bases). Trimming took 4 bases from V and 2 from J, leaving 21 bases between them. CDR3 length equals 17 residues. Per germline, CDR1 MGHRA and CDR2 YSYEKL. The CDR3 DNA sequence: TGCGCCAGCAGCCTTCAAAGCCGGGGAGCGGTTGCCTACGAGCAGTACTTC. The encoded protein is CASSLQSRGAVAYEQYF.

The genes are TRBV11-2 and TRBJ1-6, with D possibly TRBD1 on 5 matching bases. Germline-derived CDR1 and CDR2 are SGHAT and FQNNGV. V lost 2 bases to trimming and J lost 9 bases, with 8 bases between them. This CDR3 contains 13 residues. Here the CDR3 reads CASSLSRGSPLHF. The CDR3 nucleotides read TGTGCCAGCAGCTTAAGTAGGGGTTCACCCCTCCACTTT.

This chain links TRBV7-2 with TRBJ2-7; 7 bases are a match to TRBD1. CDR3 length: 14 amino acids. V shed 6 bases and J 3 bases; nucleotides not matched to a gene: 8. Germline-derived CDR1 and CDR2 are SGHTA and FQGNSA. Here the CDR3 reads CASRRPRDSYEQYF. The CDR3 DNA reads TGTGCCAGCAGGAGACCCCGGGACAGCTACGAGCAGTACTTC.

The rearrangement joins TRBV11-1 to TRBJ1-4, with no clear D. CDR3 length: 17 residues. Trimming cost V 5 bases and J 11 bases, with 27 bases left between them. Germline V CDR1 and CDR2: SGHAT, FQDESV (reference sequence). This CDR3 reads CASSLTSHSTLNAKLFF. The CDR3 DNA reads TGTGCCAGCAGCCTCACTTCACATTCGACCCTCAATGCCAAACTGTTTTTT.

The chain links TRBV28 to TRBJ2-7; TRBD1 agrees at 7 bases. CDR1 MDHEN and CDR2 SYDVKM come from the germline V gene. There are 15 residues in the CDR3. Trimming cost V 6 bases and J 2 bases; bases outside gene matches: 10. CDR3 sequence: CASRIFGDSTYEQYF. CDR3 nucleotides: TGTGCCAGCAGAATCTTCGGGGACAGCACCTACGAGCAGTACTTC.

The V gene is TRBV7-9, the J gene TRBJ2-5, with D perhaps assigned TRBD1 or TRBD2 (5 bases each). The V gene's germline CDR1 is SEHNR and CDR2 FQNEAQ (reference sequence). This CDR3 has 17 amino acids. V lost 5 bases, J lost 5 bases, and 24 bases lay in between. CDR3 protein: CASSPTGLGVGGETQYF. The DNA of the CDR3 is TGTGCCAGCAGCCCAACAGGCCTGGGGGTCGGAGGCGAGACCCAGTACTTC.

The rearrangement joins TRBV15 to TRBJ2-1; no firm D call. V was trimmed by 1 base and J by 14 bases, leaving 21 bases between them. The CDR3 runs 15 residues. Per germline, CDR1 LNHNV and CDR2 YYDKDF (reference sequence). The CDR3 loop is CATSRVKDDRANEFF. The CDR3 DNA is TGTGCCACCAGCAGAGTTAAAGACGATAGAGCTAACGAGTTCTTC.

The CDR3 is CASSLVDTWAEAFF. CDR3 bases: TGTGCCAGCAGCTTAGTGGACACATGGGCTGAAGCTTTCTTT. This chain joins TRBV13 and TRBJ1-1; D is perhaps TRBD1 (5 bases). V shed 1 base and J shed 6 bases, with 12 bases lying between them. Looked up from germline, CDR1 is PRHDT and CDR2 is FYEKMQ (reference sequence). The CDR3 has 14 amino acids.

Written as DNA, the CDR3 is TGCGCCAGCAGCCAAGTTGTGCGGCTAGCGGGCGCCACAGATACGCAGTATTTT. Its protein is CASSQVVRLAGATDTQYF. The gene calls are TRBV4-1 and TRBJ2-3, with TRBD2 matching 8 bases. The CDR3 runs 18 residues. Trimming took 1 base from V and 2 from J; bases not matched to a gene: 11. CDR1 MGHRA and CDR2 YSYEKL come from the germline V gene.

The chain couples TRBV28 to TRBJ2-5; maybe TRBD2 (5 bases). This CDR3 contains 13 residues. V was trimmed by 6 bases and J by 5 bases, leaving 13 bases between them. Looked up from germline, CDR1 is MDHEN and CDR2 is SYDVKM. The DNA for the CDR3 is TGTGCCAGCAGCGAGCGGTTCGCGGAGACCCAGTACTTC. The encoded protein is CASSERFAETQYF. The variable domain in full, completed from reference TRBV28 and TRBJ2-5, reads DVKVTQSSRYLVKRTGEKVFLECVQDMDHENMFWYRQDPGLGLRLIYFSYDVKMKEKGDIPEGYSVSREKKERFSLILESASTNQTSMYLCASSERFAETQYFGPGTRLLVL.

The V and J genes are TRBV14 and TRBJ2-5; 9 bases are a match to TRBD1. The J segment lost 4 bases and the V segment lost 4 bases, leaving 7 bases of the junction unmatched. The CDR3 loop spans 15 amino acids. Germline V CDR1 and CDR2: SGHDN, FVKESK. CDR3 sequence: CASSLGQGFVETQYF. Here the CDR3 DNA reads TGTGCCAGCAGCCTGGGACAGGGATTTGTAGAGACCCAGTACTTC.

This sequence joins TRBV11-1 and TRBJ2-7; no definite D call. The germline gives CDR1 SGHAT, CDR2 FQDESV (reference sequence). Deletions cut 3 bases from V and 2 bases from J, with 11 bases between. The CDR3 length is 14 residues. The CDR3 spells CASSFVVPAYEQYF. The CDR3 DNA reads TGTGCCAGCAGCTTTGTGGTACCAGCCTACGAGCAGTACTTC.

The V gene is TRBV5-1, the J gene TRBJ2-3; D uncertain. CDR1 is SGHRS, CDR2 YFSETQ, per germline. This CDR3 spans 15 amino acids. Trimming shortened V by 2 bases and J by 2 bases, and 12 bases separated the two germline ends. CDR3 amino acids: CASSFSWRATDTQYF. For the CDR3, the DNA is TGCGCCAGCAGCTTTAGTTGGAGAGCCACAGATACGCAGTATTTT.